A single sample is the source of the 18 T cell receptor beta chains below, sequenced in a study of neurological immune-mediated disorders. TCRdb fed the 5' RACE reads into MiXCR, producing one record per CDR3 protein. The sample shows about 66,000 distinct CDR3 sequences, 4.5% of them seen only once. Sequencing was carried out using PBMCs. The receptors shown here come from a man aged 30-40 years with multiple sclerosis.

This clonotype was detected many times. The chain uses TRBV4-1 and TRBJ2-5; no firm D call. The V gene's germline CDR1 is MGHRA and CDR2 YSYEKL. The CDR3 has 18 residues. V was pared by 4 bases and J by 2 bases, with 23 bases between. CDR3 coding DNA: TGCGCCAGCAGCCTTTGTGGTAGGCAACCCCGCGTGCAAGAGACCCAGTACTTC. Its protein is CASSLCGRQPRVQETQYF.

This clonotype showed up many times. The CDR3, as DNA: TGTGCCACCTCGGGGACAGGGGACGCTGAAGCTTTCTTT. This translates into CATSGTGDAEAFF. The chain is built from TRBV24-1 and TRBJ1-1, with 10 bases lining up with TRBD1. CDR3 length equals 13 residues. V lost 9 bases and J lost 6; bases outside the gene matches: 6. Germline V lookup: CDR1 KGHDR, CDR2 SFDVKD.

This clonotype has ten or more counts. The rearrangement uses TRBV5-1 and TRBJ2-2; TRBD1 matches at 10 bases. Per germline, CDR1 SGHRS and CDR2 YFSETQ. After removal of 3 bases from V and 6 bases from J, the junction contained 5 bases not matched to a gene. The CDR3 spans 15 residues. The CDR3 reads CASSSTGTGAGELFF. CDR3 coding DNA: TGCGCCAGCAGCTCGACCGGGACAGGGGCCGGGGAGCTGTTTTTT.

This rearrangement joins TRBV7-9 to TRBJ1-2; TRBD1 might be the D (5 bases). The germline gives CDR1 SEHNR, CDR2 FQNEAQ (reference sequence). This CDR3 has 15 amino acids. The V and J ends lost 2 bases and 1 base respectively, with 11 bases between them. The chain's CDR3 is CASSLLSRGNYGYTF. CDR3 DNA: TGTGCCAGCAGCTTACTTAGTAGGGGTAACTATGGCTACACCTTC.

The table lists this clonotype with many counts. The chain couples TRBV5-1 to TRBJ1-1; a possible D gene is TRBD1 (6 bases). The length of the CDR3 is 14 residues. In germline, CDR1 is SGHRS, CDR2 YFSETQ. Deletions cut 4 bases from V and 2 bases from J, with 12 bases between. CDR3 DNA sequence: TGCGCCAGCAGCCGCCGGGACACCAACACTGAAGCTTTCTTT. It specifies CASSRRDTNTEAFF.

The V call is TRBV18, the J call TRBJ1-2; D gene unclear. V gave up 3 bases and J gave up 4 bases, with 15 bases separating them. Germline V gene data show CDR1 as KGHSH and CDR2 as LQKENI. CDR3 size: 15 residues. DNA of the CDR3: TGTGCCAGCTCACCGTTAAAGGAAGGAATCTATGGCTACACCTTC. Translated, it gives CASSPLKEGIYGYTF. Full variable domain (missing parts from reference TRBV18 and TRBJ1-2): NAGVMQNPRHLVRRRGQEARLRCSPMKGHSHVYWYRQLPEEGLKFMVYLQKENIIDESGMPKERFSAEFPKEGPSILRIQQVVRGDSAAYFCASSPLKEGIYGYTFGSGTRLTVV.

As to this clonotype: One end of the junction fails to match germline, which may point to a read error. V is TRBV12-3 or TRBV12-4 and J is TRBJ1-6, with D unclear. This CDR3 comprises 12 residues. The CDR3 region is CASSITNSPLNF. The CDR3 coding sequence is TGTGCCAGCAGCATAACAAATTCACCCCTCAACTTT.

CDR3 nucleotides: TGCGCCAGCAGCTTGGACGGGGGACCCCCTGAAGCTTTCTTT. Translating it yields CASSLDGGPPEAFF. The chain links TRBV5-1 to TRBJ1-1; maybe TRBD1 (5 bases). V was pared by 0 bases and J by 6 bases, with 12 bases between. Per the germline V gene, CDR1 is SGHRS and CDR2 is YFSETQ. The CDR3 runs to 14 residues.

The sample holds many counts of this clonotype. The J gene is TRBJ2-6, the V gene TRBV10-3; no reliable D call. V shed 0 bases and J shed 0 bases, with 6 bases lying between them. The CDR3 totals 16 residues. CDR1 is ENHRY, CDR2 SYGVKD, per germline. CDR3 residues: CAISESPSSGANVLTF. CDR3 nucleotides: TGTGCCATCAGTGAGTCTCCAAGCTCTGGGGCCAACGTCCTGACTTTC.

This clonotype turned up a few times. The chain joins TRBV5-1 to TRBJ1-1, with TRBD1 matching over 9 bases. V gave up 5 bases and J gave up 0 bases; unmatched junction bases: 5. This CDR3 region has 15 residues. CDR1 and CDR2 (germline): SGHRS, YFSETQ. The CDR3 loop reads CASRDGTGMNTEAFF. In DNA form, the CDR3 reads TGCGCCAGCAGGGATGGGACAGGGATGAACACTGAAGCTTTCTTT.

The sample holds a few counts of this clonotype. The CDR3 sequence: CASSHAYTGMYGYTF. The CDR3 DNA follows: TGCGCCAGCAGCCACGCCTACACAGGGATGTATGGCTACACCTTC. The V call is TRBV4-1, the J call TRBJ1-2, with TRBD1 as a possible D gene (6 bases). There are 15 residues in the CDR3. CDR1 and CDR2 from the germline V gene are MGHRA and YSYEKL. V lost 3 bases and J 5 bases, leaving 16 bases between the germline ends.

In its sample, this clonotype was seen many times. This chain links TRBV24-1 with TRBJ1-5, with D maybe TRBD1 (6 bases). The CDR3 runs 14 residues. Germline CDR1 reads KGHDR; CDR2 reads SFDVKD. V lost 3 bases and J 4 bases, leaving 9 bases between the germline ends. This chain's CDR3 is CATSDRGKNQPQHF. The DNA of the CDR3 is TGTGCCACCAGTGATAGGGGGAAGAATCAGCCCCAGCATTTT.

This clonotype was counted at least ten times. The chain links TRBV3-1 to TRBJ2-3, with TRBD2 as a possible D gene (5 bases). Deletions cut 2 bases from V and 4 bases from J, with 16 bases between. This CDR3 spans 16 amino acids. Germline CDR1 and CDR2: LGHDT and YNNKEL (reference sequence). CDR3 protein: CASSQLNPGYADTQYF. The CDR3 DNA follows: TGTGCCAGCAGCCAACTAAACCCGGGGTACGCAGATACGCAGTATTTT.

At least ten counts were recorded for this clonotype. The CDR3 DNA reads TGTGCCAGCAGTTTAAGGGAGAACACTGAAGCTTTCTTT. This translates into CASSLRENTEAFF. The gene calls are TRBV12-3 or TRBV12-4 and TRBJ1-1; D not certain. The V end was cut by 2 bases, the J end by 1 base, with 5 bases between. CDR3 length: 13 amino acids.

At least ten counts were recorded for this clonotype. CDR3 nucleotide sequence: TGTGCCACCAGCAGAGATAAGGGGTTCAACACTGAAGCTTTCTTT. This translates into CATSRDKGFNTEAFF. The V call is TRBV15, the J call TRBJ1-1; D perhaps matches TRBD1 (5 bases). In germline, CDR1 is LNHNV, CDR2 YYDKDF (reference sequence). V lost 0 bases to trimming and J lost 2 bases, with 10 bases between them. The CDR3 extends over 15 amino acids.

Remarks on this clonotype: This may come from a read error, since a much larger clone is one base off. The chain is built from TRBV3-1 and TRBJ1-1; 7 bases agree with TRBD1. From germline, CDR1 is LGHDT and CDR2 YNNKEL (reference sequence). V lost 7 bases to trimming and J lost 10 bases; unmatched junction nucleotides: 9. The CDR3 spans 12 residues. The CDR3 loop is CASISAGQRAFF. The CDR3 region has the DNA TGTGCCAGCATCAGTGCGGGACAGAGAGCTTTCTTT.

This clonotype was observed many times. The chain combines TRBV5-6 with TRBJ1-6; 7 positions match TRBD1. V gave up 0 bases and J gave up 9 bases; unmatched junction bases: 6. The germline CDR1 and CDR2 sequences are SGHDT and YYEEEE. CDR3 length: 15 amino acids. The CDR3 sequence: CASSLVGQGVSPLHF. The CDR3 nucleotides are TGTGCCAGCAGCTTGGTAGGGCAGGGGGTTTCACCCCTCCACTTT. Combining the CDR3 with reference TRBV5-6 and TRBJ1-6 gives the whole variable domain DAGVTQSPTHLIKTRGQQVTLRCSPKSGHDTVSWYQQALGQGPQFIFQYYEEEERQRGNFPDRFSGHQFPNYSSELNVNALLLGDSALYLCASSLVGQGVSPLHFGNGTRLTVT.

A few counts support this clonotype. The genes are TRBV11-2 and TRBJ2-7; D gene uncertain. This CDR3 is built from 13 residues. The V gene lost 5 bases and the J gene lost 7 bases, with 15 bases spanning the gap. From germline, CDR1 is SGHAT and CDR2 FQNNGV. CDR3 nucleotide sequence: TGTGCCAGCAGCATTAGATGGTGGGGAGAGCAGTACTTC. Residues: CASSIRWWGEQYF. The full variable domain, its missing parts supplied by reference TRBV11-2 and TRBJ2-7, is EAGVAQSPRYKIIEKRQSVAFWCNPISGHATLYWYQQILGQGPKLLIQFQNNGVVDDSQLPKDRFSAERLKGVDSTLKIQPAKLEDSAVYLCASSIRWWGEQYFGPGTRLTVT.